The rows below give T cell receptor beta chains drawn from one sample of a study of OX40 agonist ivuxolimab in advanced cancers. Assay: immunoSEQ multiplex PCR; the TCRdb copy retains only in-frame clones and omits some. The sample yields some 150,000 clones, just over 90% seen once. The sample consisted of CD4+ or CD8+ T cells sorted from blood, taken in a trial of the OX40 agonist ivuxolimab. The receptors here all came from an adult with an advanced solid tumor such as melanoma, head and neck, liver or kidney cancer. Both conserved end residues are part of each CDR3. The order of the fields is V gene, J gene, clone size, D gene, CDR3 protein, CDR3 DNA. The D gene is left open where the match is weak. Rows may omit the clone size; those that give it use once, few, many or a size class.

>TRBV5-1|TRBJ2-3|NA|TRBD1
CASSYSTGRGADTQYF
TGCGCCAGCAGTTATTCGACAGGGAGAGGGGCAGATACGCAGTATTTT
>TRBV7-2|TRBJ2-5|NA|NA
CASSRLGTQYF
TGTGCCAGCAGCCGCTTGGGGACCCAGTACTTC
>TRBV7-6|TRBJ2-7|NA|NA
CASSLAGEANYEQYF
TGTGCCAGCAGCTTAGCAGGGGAGGCCAACTACGAGCAGTACTTC
>TRBV28|TRBJ2-3|NA|TRBD2
CASSSSGTSGRWADTQYF
TGTGCCAGCAGTTCTTCCGGGACTAGCGGGAGATGGGCAGATACGCAGTATTTT
>TRBV29-1|TRBJ2-7|NA|NA
CSVSRYADRAYEQYF
TGCAGCGTTTCCCGTTATGCGGACCGAGCCTACGAGCAGTACTTC
>TRBV5-6|TRBJ2-3|NA|NA
CASSSTGFTSTDTQYF
TGTGCCAGCAGCTCAACAGGGTTTACTAGCACAGATACGCAGTATTTT
>TRBV11-2|TRBJ1-5|NA|NA
CASSLRPYQPQHF
TGTGCCAGCAGCTTAAGGCCTTATCAGCCCCAGCATTTT
>TRBV28|TRBJ1-5|NA|NA
CASSLGSYSNQPQHF
TGTGCCAGCAGTTTAGGGTCTTATAGCAATCAGCCCCAGCATTTT
>TRBV5-1|TRBJ2-7|NA|TRBD2
CASSLTSDYEQYF
TGCGCCAGCAGCTTAACTAGCGACTACGAGCAGTACTTC
>TRBV7-2|TRBJ1-6|NA|TRBD1
CASSSGTGGGNSPLHF
TGTGCCAGCAGCTCCGGAACAGGGGGAGGCAATTCACCCCTCCACTTT
>TRBV7-9|TRBJ1-1|NA|TRBD1
CASSFISPPGQDTWRAFF
TGTGCCAGCAGCTTTATTAGTCCACCGGGACAGGACACTTGGAGGGCTTTCTTT
>TRBV9|TRBJ1-1|NA|NA
CASSVWTENTEAFF
TGTGCCAGCAGCGTATGGACAGAGAACACTGAAGCTTTCTTT
>TRBV28|TRBJ1-2|NA|NA
CASSSSGTLVRGYTF
TGTGCCAGCAGTTCCTCCGGGACGCTAGTAAGGGGCTACACCTTC
>TRBV10-3|TRBJ1-4|NA|TRBD1
CAIRGTGFDEKLFF
TGTGCCATCAGAGGGACAGGGTTCGATGAAAAACTGTTTTTT
>TRBV10-2|TRBJ1-6|few|NA
CASSKNNSPLHF
TGCGCCAGCAGCAAAAACAATTCACCCCTCCACTTT
>TRBV4-1|TRBJ1-6|NA|NA
CASSPRGGRVHSPLHF
TGCGCCAGCAGCCCGCGTGGGGGGCGCGTTCATTCACCCCTCCACTTT
>TRBV5-4|TRBJ2-5|NA|NA
CASSFGFGQETQYF
TGTGCCAGCAGCTTTGGTTTTGGCCAAGAGACCCAGTACTTC
>TRBV4-1|TRBJ1-1|NA|NA
CASSQGWWGTEAFF
TGCGCCAGCAGCCAAGGTTGGTGGGGGACTGAAGCTTTCTTT
>TRBV27|TRBJ1-5|NA|TRBD1
CASSRDRVAIKGSNQPQHF
TGTGCCAGCAGCCGCGACAGGGTAGCGATAAAAGGCAGCAATCAGCCCCAGCATTTT
>TRBV2|TRBJ2-7|NA|NA
CASSDRERVGHEQYF
TGTGCCAGCAGTGATAGGGAAAGGGTGGGCCACGAGCAGTACTTC
>TRBV11-2|TRBJ1-5|NA|NA
CASSLQTIYSNQPQHF
TGTGCCAGCAGCTTACAGACGATCTATAGCAATCAGCCCCAGCATTTT
>TRBV6-6|TRBJ2-7|NA|NA
CASTFQGLVYEQYF
TGTGCCAGCACTTTCCAGGGGTTGGTCTACGAGCAGTACTTC
>TRBV30|TRBJ1-3|NA|NA
CAWGVRSSGNTIYF
TGTGCCTGGGGAGTCAGGAGCTCTGGAAACACCATATATTTT
>TRBV6-5|TRBJ2-5|NA|NA
CASGNGQYQETQYF
TGTGCCAGCGGGAACGGACAGTACCAAGAGACCCAGTACTTC
>TRBV4-3|TRBJ2-7|NA|NA
CASSQFAHSYEQYF
TGCGCCAGCAGCCAATTTGCACACTCCTACGAGCAGTACTTC
>TRBV6-6|TRBJ2-7|NA|TRBD1
CASSYLGGQVSYEQYF
TGTGCCAGCAGTTACCTCGGAGGACAGGTCTCCTACGAGCAGTACTTC
>TRBV5-1|TRBJ2-5|NA|NA
CASSFGRIQETQYF
TGCGCCAGCAGCTTCGGCAGGATCCAAGAGACCCAGTACTTC
>TRBV14|TRBJ2-1|NA|TRBD2
CASSLGTSVYNEQFF
TGTGCCAGCAGCCTCGGGACTAGCGTATACAATGAGCAGTTCTTC
>TRBV18|TRBJ2-3|once|NA
CASSPLSASTDTQYF
TGTGCCAGCTCACCACTGTCTGCTAGCACAGATACGCAGTATTTT
>TRBV14|TRBJ2-7|NA|NA
CASSQGKTYEQYF
TGTGCCAGCAGCCAGGGGAAAACCTACGAGCAGTACTTC
>TRBV6-6|TRBJ2-2|NA|NA
CASSYPHGDTGELFF
TGTGCCAGCAGTTACCCGCATGGGGACACCGGGGAGCTGTTTTTT
>TRBV5-6|TRBJ2-3|NA|TRBD2
CASKSGGATDTQYF
TGTGCCAGCAAAAGCGGGGGGGCCACAGATACGCAGTATTTT
>TRBV4-1|TRBJ2-1|NA|TRBD2
CASSQVGRRSYNEQFF
TGCGCCAGCAGCCAAGTCGGGAGGCGGTCCTACAATGAGCAGTTCTTC
>TRBV19|TRBJ2-2|NA|TRBD2
CASARAKLAGNANTGELFF
TGTGCCAGTGCGCGAGCTAAACTAGCGGGTAACGCGAACACCGGGGAGCTGTTTTTT
>TRBV6-5|TRBJ2-5|NA|NA
CASSYSSPSEYF
TGTGCCAGCAGTTACTCGTCCCCCTCGGAGTACTTC
>TRBV14|TRBJ2-7|NA|TRBD2
CASSRAGGAYEQYF
TGTGCCAGCAGCCGGGCGGGGGGAGCCTACGAGCAGTACTTC
>TRBV5-4|TRBJ2-1|NA|NA
CASSARDNEQFF
TGTGCCAGCAGCGCGCGGGACAATGAGCAGTTCTTC
>TRBV4-3|TRBJ1-2|NA|NA
CASSQDRGNGYTF
TGCGCCAGCAGCCAAGATCGGGGGAATGGCTACACCTTC
>TRBV18|TRBJ1-4|NA|NA
CASSPPRGGVGEKLFF
TGTGCCAGCTCACCACCGAGGGGAGGGGTTGGCGAAAAACTGTTTTTT
>TRBV4-3|TRBJ2-7|NA|NA
CASSQEGRYEQYF
TGCGCCAGCAGCCAAGAAGGCCGGTACGAGCAGTACTTC
>TRBV28|TRBJ2-5|once|TRBD2
CASSLDWGLATEAQYF
TGTGCCAGCTCTTTGGATTGGGGACTAGCGACAGAGGCCCAGTACTTC
>TRBV6-1|TRBJ2-3|NA|TRBD2
CASSKLTSVTDTQYF
TGTGCCAGCAGTAAACTCACTAGCGTTACAGATACGCAGTATTTT
>TRBV18|TRBJ2-7|NA|TRBD2
CASSPPPGGGLYEQYF
TGTGCCAGCTCACCACCGCCGGGAGGGGGTCTCTACGAGCAGTACTTC
>TRBV30|TRBJ1-5|NA|NA
CAWSSTDNQPQHF
TGTGCCTGGAGTTCGACAGACAATCAGCCCCAGCATTTT
>TRBV28|TRBJ1-2|NA|NA
CASSLPRIGGYTF
TGTGCCAGCAGTTTACCCCGAATCGGAGGCTACACCTTC
>TRBV5-1|TRBJ2-7|few|NA
CASSLTRTYEQYF
TGCGCCAGCAGCTTGACCCGTACCTACGAGCAGTACTTC
>TRBV18|TRBJ2-7|NA|TRBD1
CASSEAGGTYEQYF
TGTGCCAGCTCGGAGGCAGGGGGCACTTACGAGCAGTACTTC
>TRBV2|TRBJ1-4|NA|NA
CASKRADNEKLFF
TGTGCCAGCAAGCGGGCTGACAATGAAAAACTGTTTTTT
>TRBV19|TRBJ1-3|NA|TRBD1
CASSLLTGASGNTIYF
TGTGCCAGTAGCCTATTGACAGGGGCCTCTGGAAACACCATATATTTT
>TRBV4-3|TRBJ2-1|NA|NA
CASSQDGASAADTYNEQFF
TGCGCCAGCAGCCAAGATGGCGCTTCTGCGGCTGATACCTACAATGAGCAGTTCTTC